A single sample is the source of the 9 T cell receptor beta chains below, sequenced in a study of blood T cell repertoires in COVID-19. Clones were read by immunoSEQ multiplex PCR, and TCRdb kept only the in-frame ones, dropping some. The sample lists approximately 300,000 clones, about 82% occurring once. Sequencing was done on a sample of peripheral blood. All receptors derive from a woman aged 50 to 65 with active or convalescent COVID-19.

The J gene is TRBJ1-1, the V gene TRBV7-8; no reliable D call. The CDR3 sequence is 13 residues long. The V gene's germline CDR1 is SGHVS and CDR2 FQNEAQ. Trimming removed 0 bases from V and 3 bases from J, with 5 bases in between. Here the CDR3 reads CASSLAGDTEAFF. In DNA form, the CDR3 reads TGTGCCAGCAGCTTAGCCGGGGACACTGAAGCTTTCTTT. Combining the CDR3 with reference TRBV7-8 and TRBJ1-1 gives the whole variable domain GAGVSQSPRYKVAKRGQDVALRCDPISGHVSLFWYQQALGQGPEFLTYFQNEAQLDKSGLPSDRFFAERPEGSVSTLKIQRTQQEDSAVYLCASSLAGDTEAFFGQGTRLTVV.

The chain couples TRBV5-1 to TRBJ1-4, with TRBD1 matching 8 bases. The length of the CDR3 is 14 residues. J was trimmed by 3 bases and V by 6 bases; bases with no gene match: 4. CDR1 and CDR2 (germline): SGHRS, YFSETQ. The CDR3 region has the DNA TGCGCCAGCAAAACGGACAGGGCTAATGAAAAACTGTTTTTT. Its translation: CASKTDRANEKLFF.

The V and J genes are TRBV28 and TRBJ1-6; D is ambiguous. The V end was cut by 6 bases, the J end by 9 bases, with 15 bases between. The CDR3 runs to 14 residues. CDR1 and CDR2 from the germline V gene are MDHEN and SYDVKM. CDR3 in amino acids: CASRVGSKPSPLHF. The CDR3 DNA reads TGTGCCAGCAGGGTCGGGTCTAAGCCTTCACCCCTCCACTTT.

The chain links TRBV3-1 (or the pseudogene TRBV3-2) to TRBJ1-3; D not certain. Trimming removed 4 bases at V and 0 bases at J, with 19 bases between. The length of the CDR3 is 18 residues. Looked up from germline, CDR1 is LGHDT and CDR2 is YNNKEL (reference sequence). DNA for the CDR3: TGTGCCAGCAGCCCCGGCGCAGTCAGGATCCTCTCTGGAAACACCATATATTTT. The encoded protein is CASSPGAVRILSGNTIYF.

This chain uses TRBV9 with TRBJ2-4; 7 nucleotides agree with TRBD2. The V and J ends lost 0 bases and 6 bases, in that order; junction bases with no gene match: 3. The CDR3 contains 14 residues. Germline assignment: CDR1 SGDLS and CDR2 YYNGEE. The CDR3 DNA reads TGTGCCAGCAGCGTAGAAGGGGAGGGAAACATTCAGTACTTC. Translating it yields CASSVEGEGNIQYF.

The chain employs TRBV18 and TRBJ1-5; TRBD1 aligns across 9 bases. Germline CDR1 KGHSH, CDR2 LQKENI. J gave up 4 bases and V 4 bases, and 5 bases lay outside the gene matches. This CDR3 comprises 15 residues. CDR3 sequence (DNA): TGTGCCAGCTCACAGGGACAGGGTACGAATCAGCCCCAGCATTTT. Encoded protein: CASSQGQGTNQPQHF.

V usage is TRBV6-1 and J usage is TRBJ1-2; 7 bases are a match to TRBD1. After removal of 1 base from V and 3 bases from J, the junction contained 14 bases not matched to a gene. The CDR3 sequence is 18 residues long. Germline CDR1 MNHNS, CDR2 SASEGT. CDR3 coding DNA: TGTGCCAGCAGTGAAGTCGCTTCGGGAGGGGGCCTGGACTATGGCTACACCTTC. Translation gives CASSEVASGGGLDYGYTF.

The chain couples TRBV7-2 to TRBJ2-3; the match to TRBD2 covers 7 bases. The junction had 12 bases not matched to a gene; V was cut back by 7 bases and J by 2 bases. This CDR3 region has 16 residues. Germline CDR1 SGHTA, CDR2 FQGNSA. In nucleotides, the CDR3 is TGTGCCAGCACCACCGGGGCCAAGCGGGACACAGATACGCAGTATTTT. Translation: CASTTGAKRDTDTQYF.

The chain carries TRBV21-1 and TRBJ2-7; the table's D call, TRBD2, has no DNA check behind it. TRBV21-1 is a pseudogene locus. This CDR3 region has 13 residues. CDR3 in amino acids: CASSKKSPVEQYF. CDR3 coding DNA: TGTGCCAGCAGCAAAAAATCTCCGGTCGAGCAGTACTTC.